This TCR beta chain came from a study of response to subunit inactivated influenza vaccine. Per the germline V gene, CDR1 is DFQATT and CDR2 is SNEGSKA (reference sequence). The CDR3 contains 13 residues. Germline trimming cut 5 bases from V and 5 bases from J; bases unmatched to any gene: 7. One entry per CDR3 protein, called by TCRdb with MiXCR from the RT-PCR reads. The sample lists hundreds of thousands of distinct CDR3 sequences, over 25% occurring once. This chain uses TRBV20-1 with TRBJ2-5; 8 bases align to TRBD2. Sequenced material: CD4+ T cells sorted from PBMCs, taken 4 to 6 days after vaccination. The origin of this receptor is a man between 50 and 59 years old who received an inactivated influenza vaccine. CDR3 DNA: TGCAGTGCTTTACCAAGCGGGAGTGAGACCCAGTACTTC. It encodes CSALPSGSETQYF.